This T cell receptor beta chain was recorded in a study of CD8 T cells in ankylosing spondylitis. Broader study findings: Earlier studies detected some motif variants in reactive arthritis synovial fluid and blood. Ankylosing spondylitis blood appeared to carry a characteristic TCR beta motif of roughly eight highly homologous variants. Within matched ankylosing spondylitis synovial fluid, disease-linked clones were reportedly significantly enriched.

From germline, CDR1 is SGDLS and CDR2 YYNGEE. V was cut by 0 bases and J by 6 bases, with 15 bases left in between. This CDR3 is built from 16 residues. Quantitative 5'-RACE with molecular barcodes was used to make the TCR beta libraries. One entry per CDR3 protein results from TCRdb running MiXCR on the 5' RACE reads. This table holds 30,000 or so distinct CDR3 sequences, about 5.6% found once. In its sample, this clonotype ranks as medium-sized. Its antigen is not identified. The chain links TRBV9 to TRBJ1-4; maybe TRBD1 (5 bases). Sequencing used blood, either unsorted or a sorted T cell fraction (not recorded which). The TCR comes from a female donor with ankylosing spondylitis or in good health (not recorded which). The CDR3 is CASSVAAWQGDEKLFF. DNA for the CDR3: TGTGCCAGCAGCGTAGCTGCTTGGCAGGGTGATGAAAAACTGTTTTTT.